The T cell receptor (beta chain) under discussion was sequenced for a study of blood T cell repertoires in COVID-19. About the research overall: Sources were T cells, B-cell-depleted T cells, or PBMCs; the material itself was cDNA or gDNA.

Comments on this clone: One junction end does not reproduce the germline sequence, and a read error may be involved.

In the original analysis: Quantification of nucleated cells was approximated via reference gene primer amplification. Clones were sequenced by immunoSEQ multiplex PCR, and TCRdb holds only the in-frame ones, with some missing. V and J calls plus clone size are reproduced from that table; the DNA served to infer D and trimming. Of around 110,000 clones listed, 60% to 85% are singletons. The CDR3 loop spans 13 amino acids. Per the germline V gene, CDR1 is MDHEN and CDR2 is SYDVKM. V usage is TRBV28 and J usage is TRBJ1-4; 7 nucleotides line up with TRBD1. The sample consisted of peripheral blood. The receptor comes from a man older than 75 with COVID-19, enrolled during active disease. CDR3 loop: CASSFRDSGGRIF. DNA of the CDR3: TGTGCCAGCAGTTTCCGGGACAGTGGTGGTAGGATTTTT.